This entry features one T cell receptor beta chain sequence. In the original analysis: By means of reference gene primer amplification, nucleated cell counts were estimated. Produced via immunoSEQ multiplex PCR; TCRdb's table is partial and in-frame only. That table gives V, J and clone size, and the DNA gave D and trimming. The repertoire has around 270,000 clones, 80% to 90% of them found once; the top ten carry approximately 3.4%. The CDR3 has 14 residues. The J segment lost 7 bases and the V segment lost 5 bases, leaving 4 bases of the junction unmatched. Germline lookup yields CDR1 SNHLY and CDR2 FYNNEI. The data originate from a study of blood T cell repertoires in COVID-19. On the study more broadly: In each case, the material was cDNA or gDNA derived from T cells, B-cell-depleted T cells, or PBMCs.

Those enrolled, adults aged roughly 18 to 89 years, came from about two dozen US areas. The chain links TRBV2 to TRBJ1-6; TRBD1 matches at 8 bases. The sequenced sample consisted of PBMCs or T cells enriched from blood (not recorded which). This TCR was recovered from a woman between 40 and 55 years old who had been exposed to COVID-19. The CDR3, as DNA: TGTGCCAGCAGTACGTGGACAGGGAATTCACCCCTCCACTTT. It yields the protein CASSTWTGNSPLHF.